The 8 T cell receptor beta chains presented below share a single source sample, sequenced in a study of T-cell reconstitution after alpha-beta-depleted transplantation in children. Unique molecular identifiers were incorporated during preparation of the TCRbeta library. TCRdb processed the PCR reads anew with MiXCR; each CDR3 protein has one entry. The data hold roughly 420,000 distinct CDR3 sequences, with around 15% observed a single time. The source was PBMCs, mostly from graft donor cells, collected 360 days after TCRalphabeta/CD19-depleted stem cell transplant. These receptors all stem from a boy in the first two years of life who had a stem cell transplant for Wiskott-Aldrich syndrome, so the T cells may come from the graft donor.

This clonotype was seen only a few times. The rearrangement uses TRBV7-2 and TRBJ1-4, with 9 bases identical to TRBD1. Germline V gene sequence: CDR1 SGHTA, CDR2 FQGNSA. This CDR3 contains 14 residues. The V segment lost 5 bases and the J segment 6 bases; nucleotides outside the gene matches: 4. This CDR3 is CASSPGTGHEKLFF. CDR3 DNA sequence: TGTGCCAGCAGCCCCGGGACAGGGCATGAAAAACTGTTTTTT.

This chain connects TRBV7-2 to TRBJ2-7; D not certain. The CDR3 is made up of 17 amino acids. V lost 5 bases to trimming and J lost 0 bases, with 20 bases between them. The V gene's germline CDR1 is SGHTA and CDR2 FQGNSA. CDR3 sequence reads: CASSPVGRRKVSYEQYF. CDR3 DNA: TGTGCCAGCAGCCCTGTCGGAAGACGTAAGGTCTCCTACGAGCAGTACTTC.

This sequence joins TRBV4-3 and TRBJ2-7, with 9 bases lining up with TRBD1. Unmatched junction bases numbered 6, after V lost 0 bases and J lost 0 bases. The CDR3 sequence is 17 residues long. In germline, CDR1 is LGHNA, CDR2 YSLEER. CDR3 in DNA: TGCGCCAGCAGCCAAGATGCGGTGGGACAGGGCTCCTACGAGCAGTACTTC. Its translation is CASSQDAVGQGSYEQYF.

CDR3 in amino acids: CASSLAQSGRPYNEQFF. CDR3 nucleotides: TGTGCCAGCAGCTTAGCGCAAAGCGGGAGACCTTACAATGAGCAGTTCTTC. The chain carries TRBV7-2 and TRBJ2-1; 8 bases match TRBD2. Germline V lookup: CDR1 SGHTA, CDR2 FQGNSA. V lost 0 bases and J lost 4; bases outside the gene matches: 8. This CDR3 spans 17 amino acids.

In this sample, this clonotype turned up a few times. The CDR3 coding sequence is TGCGCCAGCAGCTTGTCCTGGGGAAAGACTAATGAAAAACTGTTTTTT. Translation gives CASSLSWGKTNEKLFF. V usage is TRBV5-1 and J usage is TRBJ1-4, with D hard to call. V lost 1 base and J 2 bases, leaving 12 bases between the germline ends. The CDR3 is 16 residues long. The germline CDR1 and CDR2 sequences are SGHRS and YFSETQ.

The V and J genes are TRBV5-6 and TRBJ2-1; D ambiguous. This CDR3 is 14 amino acids long. CDR1 is SGHDT and CDR2 is YYEEEE in the germline V gene. V was pared by 0 bases and J by 5 bases, with 9 bases between. The chain's CDR3 is CASSLAPYHNEQFF. CDR3 sequence (DNA): TGTGCCAGCAGCTTGGCACCCTACCACAATGAGCAGTTCTTC. The complete variable domain, with remaining parts taken from reference TRBV5-6 and TRBJ2-1, reads DAGVTQSPTHLIKTRGQQVTLRCSPKSGHDTVSWYQQALGQGPQFIFQYYEEEERQRGNFPDRFSGHQFPNYSSELNVNALLLGDSALYLCASSLAPYHNEQFFGPGTRLTVL.

The rearrangement uses TRBV19 and TRBJ2-1; D is ambiguous. CDR1 LNHDA and CDR2 SQIVND come from the germline V gene (reference sequence). The CDR3 is 14 residues long. V was pared by 3 bases and J by 7 bases, with 13 bases between. DNA of the CDR3: TGTGCCAGTAGTATTACACCACGACCAAATGAGCAGTTCTTC. Translated, it gives CASSITPRPNEQFF.

This clonotype was counted only a few times. The chain has TRBV5-1 and TRBJ2-5; D assignment may be TRBD1 or TRBD2 (6 bases each). V lost 0 bases, J lost 1 base, and 10 bases lay in between. The CDR3 spans 15 residues. Germline V gene lookup returns CDR1 SGHRS and CDR2 YFSETQ. The CDR3 here is CASSLVGGRQETQYF. The CDR3 region has the DNA TGCGCCAGCAGCTTGGTTGGGGGGCGCCAAGAGACCCAGTACTTC.